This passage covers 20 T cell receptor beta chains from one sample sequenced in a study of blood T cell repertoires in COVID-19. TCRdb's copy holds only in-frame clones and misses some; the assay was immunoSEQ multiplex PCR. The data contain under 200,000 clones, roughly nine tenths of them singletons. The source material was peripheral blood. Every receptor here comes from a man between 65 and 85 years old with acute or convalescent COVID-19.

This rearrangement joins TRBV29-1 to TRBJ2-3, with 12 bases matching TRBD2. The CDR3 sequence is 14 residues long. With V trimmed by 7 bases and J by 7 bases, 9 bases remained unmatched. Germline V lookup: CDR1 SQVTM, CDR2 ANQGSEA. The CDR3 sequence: CSAPTSGGTYTQYF. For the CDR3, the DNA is TGCAGCGCTCCTACTAGCGGGGGGACATATACGCAGTATTTT.

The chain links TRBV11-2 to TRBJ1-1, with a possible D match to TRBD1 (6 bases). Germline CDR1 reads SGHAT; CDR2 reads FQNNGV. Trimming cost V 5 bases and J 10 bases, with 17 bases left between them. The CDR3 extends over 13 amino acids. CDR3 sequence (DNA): TGTGCCAGCAGCCGATCCGAGGGGGGGCGAGCTTTCTTT. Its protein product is CASSRSEGGRAFF.

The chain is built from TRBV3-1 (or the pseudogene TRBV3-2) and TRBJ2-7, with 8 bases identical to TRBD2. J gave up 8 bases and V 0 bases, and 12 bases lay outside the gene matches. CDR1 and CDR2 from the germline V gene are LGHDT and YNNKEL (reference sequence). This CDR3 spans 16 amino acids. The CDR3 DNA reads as TGTGCCAGCAGCCAAGATCGAGCAAGCGGGAGCTCCAAGCAGTACTTC. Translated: CASSQDRASGSSKQYF.

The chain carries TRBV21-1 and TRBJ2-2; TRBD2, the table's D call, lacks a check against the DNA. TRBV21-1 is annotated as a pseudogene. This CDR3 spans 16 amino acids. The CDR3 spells CASSKGGGTNTGELFF. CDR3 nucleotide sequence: TGTGCCAGCAGCAAAGGTGGCGGAACGAACACCGGGGAGCTGTTTTTT.

The CDR3 bases are TGTGCCAGCAGCTTTGCAGGGCAGGACACCGGGGAGCTGTTTTTT. Amino acids: CASSFAGQDTGELFF. The chain uses TRBV5-5 and TRBJ2-2, with D possibly TRBD1 on 5 matching bases. The germline V gene has CDR1 SGHKS and CDR2 YYEKEE (reference sequence). The CDR3 consists of 15 residues. Trimming removed 2 bases at V and 3 bases at J, with 11 bases between.

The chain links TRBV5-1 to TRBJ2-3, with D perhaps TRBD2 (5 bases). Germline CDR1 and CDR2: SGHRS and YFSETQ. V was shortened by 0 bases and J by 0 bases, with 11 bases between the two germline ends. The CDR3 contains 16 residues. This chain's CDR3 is CASSLDLRVSTDTQYF. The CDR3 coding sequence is TGCGCCAGCAGCTTGGATTTGCGGGTTAGCACAGATACGCAGTATTTT.

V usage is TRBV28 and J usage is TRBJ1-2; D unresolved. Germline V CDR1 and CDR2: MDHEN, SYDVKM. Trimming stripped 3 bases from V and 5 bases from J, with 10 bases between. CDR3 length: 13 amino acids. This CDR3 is CASSFSEYYGYTF. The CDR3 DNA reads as TGTGCCAGCAGTTTTTCCGAGTATTATGGCTACACCTTC.

The CDR3 sequence is CSVGTGGARGYTF. CDR3 coding DNA: TGCAGCGTTGGGACAGGGGGCGCGAGGGGCTACACCTTC. The V gene is TRBV29-1, the J gene TRBJ1-2, with 11 nucleotides matching TRBD1. V dropped 4 bases and J dropped 8; count of bases not matched to a gene: 6. CDR1 and CDR2 (germline): SQVTM, ANQGSEA. The CDR3 contains 13 residues.

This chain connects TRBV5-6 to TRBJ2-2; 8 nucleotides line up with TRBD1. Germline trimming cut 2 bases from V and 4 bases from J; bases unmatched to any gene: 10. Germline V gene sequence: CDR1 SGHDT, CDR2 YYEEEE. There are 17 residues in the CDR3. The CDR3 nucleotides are TGTGCCAGCAGCTTCTCACTCAGGGGGCCCAGCACCGGGGAGCTGTTTTTT. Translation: CASSFSLRGPSTGELFF.

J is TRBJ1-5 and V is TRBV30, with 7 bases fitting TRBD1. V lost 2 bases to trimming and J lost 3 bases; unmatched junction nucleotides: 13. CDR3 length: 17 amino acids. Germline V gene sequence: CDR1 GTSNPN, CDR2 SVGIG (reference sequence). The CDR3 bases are TGTGCCTGGAGTAGTCGACAGGGAAGTTGGGCCAATCAGCCCCAGCATTTT. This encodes CAWSSRQGSWANQPQHF.

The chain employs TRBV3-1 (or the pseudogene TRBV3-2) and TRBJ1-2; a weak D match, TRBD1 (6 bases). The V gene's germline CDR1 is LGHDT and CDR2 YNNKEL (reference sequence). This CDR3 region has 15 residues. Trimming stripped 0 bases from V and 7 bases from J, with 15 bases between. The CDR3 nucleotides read TGTGCCAGCAGCCAAGATATGTGGGGGCGCGGTGGCTACACCTTC. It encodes CASSQDMWGRGGYTF.

The CDR3 loop is CSVGRGENIQYF. The CDR3 coding sequence is TGCAGCGTTGGGCGGGGGGAAAACATTCAGTACTTC. The chain joins TRBV29-1 to TRBJ2-4, with TRBD2 matching over 8 bases. V gave up 4 bases and J gave up 5 bases; unmatched junction bases: 1. This CDR3 spans 12 amino acids. CDR1 SQVTM and CDR2 ANQGSEA come from the germline V gene.

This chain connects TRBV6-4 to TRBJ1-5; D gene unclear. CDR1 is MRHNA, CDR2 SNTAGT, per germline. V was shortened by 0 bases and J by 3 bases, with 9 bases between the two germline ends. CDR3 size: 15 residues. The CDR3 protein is CASSDSTHANQPQHF. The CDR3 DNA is TGTGCCAGCAGTGACTCAACACATGCCAATCAGCCCCAGCATTTT.

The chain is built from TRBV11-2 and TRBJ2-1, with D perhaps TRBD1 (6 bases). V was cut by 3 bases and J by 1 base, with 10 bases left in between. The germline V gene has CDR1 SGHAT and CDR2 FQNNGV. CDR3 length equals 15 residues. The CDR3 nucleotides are TGTGCCAGCAGCTTCACAGGGCCTTCCTACAATGAGCAGTTCTTC. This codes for CASSFTGPSYNEQFF.

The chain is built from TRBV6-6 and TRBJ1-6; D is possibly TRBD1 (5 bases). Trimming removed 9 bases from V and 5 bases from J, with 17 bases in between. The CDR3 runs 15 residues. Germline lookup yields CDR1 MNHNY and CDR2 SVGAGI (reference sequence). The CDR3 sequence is CASSLYGRDNSPLHF. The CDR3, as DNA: TGTGCCAGTTCTCTTTACGGCAGGGATAATTCACCCCTCCACTTT.

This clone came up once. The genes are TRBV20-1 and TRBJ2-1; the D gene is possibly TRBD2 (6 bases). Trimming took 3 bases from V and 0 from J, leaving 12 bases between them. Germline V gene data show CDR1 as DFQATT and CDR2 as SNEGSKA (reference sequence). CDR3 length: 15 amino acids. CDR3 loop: CSASRDSGSYNEQFF. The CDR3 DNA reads TGCAGTGCTAGTCGGGATAGCGGCTCCTACAATGAGCAGTTCTTC.

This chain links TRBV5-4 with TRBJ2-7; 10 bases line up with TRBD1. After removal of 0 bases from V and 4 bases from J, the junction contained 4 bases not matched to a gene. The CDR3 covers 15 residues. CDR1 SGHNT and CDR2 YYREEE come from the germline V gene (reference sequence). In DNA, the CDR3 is TGTGCCAGCAGCTTGGGGGGACAGGGGCGATACGAGCAGTACTTC. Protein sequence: CASSLGGQGRYEQYF. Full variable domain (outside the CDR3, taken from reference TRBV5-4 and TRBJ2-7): ETGVTQSPTHLIKTRGQQVTLRCSSQSGHNTVSWYQQALGQGPQFIFQYYREEENGRGNFPPRFSGLQFPNYSSELNVNALELDDSALYLCASSLGGQGRYEQYFGPGTRLTVT.

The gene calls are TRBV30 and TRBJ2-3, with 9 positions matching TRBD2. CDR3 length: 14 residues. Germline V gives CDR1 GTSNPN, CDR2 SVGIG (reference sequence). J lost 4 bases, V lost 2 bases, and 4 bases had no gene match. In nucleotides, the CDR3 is TGTGCCTGGAGTAACCGCGGGGGGGCAGATACGCAGTATTTT. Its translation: CAWSNRGGADTQYF.

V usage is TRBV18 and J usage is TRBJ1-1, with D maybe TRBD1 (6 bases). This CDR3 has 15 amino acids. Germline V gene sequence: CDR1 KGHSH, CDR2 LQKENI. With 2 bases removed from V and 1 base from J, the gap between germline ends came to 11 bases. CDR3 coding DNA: TGTGCCAGCTCACCAAGGGCAGGGGAGAACACTGAAGCTTTCTTT. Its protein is CASSPRAGENTEAFF.

CDR3 protein: CASSPGLVWYQPSTDTQYF. The CDR3 DNA reads TGCGCCAGCAGCCCGGGACTAGTTTGGTATCAACCGAGCACAGATACGCAGTATTTT. This rearrangement joins TRBV4-3 to TRBJ2-3; TRBD2 aligns across 8 bases. This CDR3 comprises 19 residues. Germline V gene lookup returns CDR1 LGHNA and CDR2 YSLEER. Unmatched junction bases numbered 15, after V lost 4 bases and J lost 0 bases.